The 28 T cell receptor beta chains below come from one sample, sequenced in a study of T cell responses to AZD1222 COVID-19 vaccine. The data were produced by immunoSEQ multiplex PCR, yet TCRdb's version contains in-frame clones alone and is incomplete. The sample contains about 180,000 clones, 88% of which appear only once. The specimen comprised peripheral blood, sampled on day 0 of AZD1222 vaccination. All receptors come from an adult in good health.

The V and J genes are TRBV29-1 and TRBJ2-7; TRBD1 is a possible D gene (6 bases). With 5 bases removed from V and 3 bases from J, the gap between germline ends came to 14 bases. There are 13 residues in the CDR3. The germline CDR1 and CDR2 sequences are SQVTM and ANQGSEA. This CDR3 is CSVRETGRYEQYF. The CDR3 DNA sequence: TGCAGCGTTAGGGAAACAGGGCGCTACGAGCAGTACTTC.

The chain is built from TRBV5-1 and TRBJ1-3; 9 nucleotides align to TRBD1. V shed 3 bases, J shed 2 bases, and the junction held 9 bases outside the gene matches. The CDR3 sequence is 17 residues long. CDR1 is SGHRS, CDR2 YFSETQ, per germline. CDR3 region: CASSSNTGTGTGNTIYF. As DNA, the CDR3 is TGCGCCAGCAGCTCGAATACCGGGACAGGGACTGGAAACACCATATATTTT.

V gene TRBV2 combines with J gene TRBJ1-5, with no clear D. Germline V CDR1 and CDR2: SNHLY, FYNNEI. This CDR3 comprises 12 residues. V was cut by 4 bases and J by 6 bases, with 7 bases left in between. The CDR3 nucleotides read TGTGCCAGCAGTGGTTACCGTCAGCCCCAGCATTTT. Protein product: CASSGYRQPQHF.

The chain carries TRBV7-2 and TRBJ2-3, with TRBD2 identical over 7 bases. Germline CDR1 reads SGHTA; CDR2 reads FQGNSA. This CDR3 is built from 18 residues. V lost 5 bases, J lost 4 bases, and 18 bases stayed unmatched. The DNA for the CDR3 is TGTGCCAGCAGCACCGGGCGGGGCGGGGGAAACACCCCAGATACGCAGTATTTT. Amino acids: CASSTGRGGGNTPDTQYF.

A single count supports this clone. The chain employs TRBV12-3 or TRBV12-4 and TRBJ1-2; D uncertain. V lost 3 bases to trimming and J lost 8 bases, with 10 bases between them. The CDR3 has 12 residues. CDR3 in amino acids: CASSFSGWGYTF. The CDR3 bases are TGTGCCAGCAGTTTTTCCGGCTGGGGCTACACCTTC.

The chain is built from TRBV13 and TRBJ1-4; no clear D. CDR1 is PRHDT, CDR2 FYEKMQ, per germline (reference sequence). The length of the CDR3 is 16 residues. V dropped 3 bases and J dropped 7 bases, with 18 bases sitting between them. The CDR3 spells CASSFRIPGSFEKLFF. The CDR3 DNA follows: TGTGCCAGCAGCTTTCGTATCCCGGGATCTTTTGAAAAACTGTTTTTT. The variable domain in full, with the rest retrieved from reference TRBV13 and TRBJ1-4, is AAGVIQSPRHLIKEKRETATLKCYPIPRHDTVYWYQQGPGQDPQFLISFYEKMQSDKGSIPDRFSAQQFSDYHSELNMSSLELGDSALYFCASSFRIPGSFEKLFFGSGTQLSVL.

CDR3 sequence (DNA): TGTGCTAGTGGCCAACGGGGACAGGGCCTGTCTGGAAACACCATATATTTT. This codes for CASGQRGQGLSGNTIYF. The chain joins TRBV12-5 to TRBJ1-3, with 9 nucleotides matching TRBD1. The CDR3 is 17 amino acids. Germline loops: CDR1 LGHNT, CDR2 FRNRAP. Trimming removed 6 bases from V and 1 base from J; junction bases left unmatched: 10. Full variable domain (missing parts from reference TRBV12-5 and TRBJ1-3): DARVTQTPRHKVTEMGQEVTMRCQPILGHNTVFWYRQTMMQGLELLAYFRNRAPLDDSGMPKDRFSAEMPDATLATLKIQPSEPRDSAVYFCASGQRGQGLSGNTIYFGEGSWLTVV.

The CDR3 nucleotides read TGTGCCAGCAGGCACAGGGACACCTACGAGCAGTACTTC. Translating it yields CASRHRDTYEQYF. This chain joins TRBV27 and TRBJ2-7; possibly TRBD1 for D (6 bases). Germline lookup yields CDR1 MNHEY and CDR2 SMNVEV (reference sequence). Trimming cost V 6 bases and J 2 bases, with 11 bases left between them. CDR3 length: 13 residues.

The rearrangement joins TRBV4-2 to TRBJ2-1, with 9 bases lining up with TRBD2. The length of the CDR3 is 17 residues. Germline loops: CDR1 LGHNA, CDR2 YNFKEQ. V was pared by 4 bases and J by 6 bases, with 13 bases of the junction left unmatched. CDR3 region: CASSRETTGLAANEQFF. CDR3 sequence (DNA): TGTGCCAGCAGCCGAGAGACCACGGGACTAGCAGCCAATGAGCAGTTCTTC.

The J gene is TRBJ2-5, the V gene TRBV2; 7 bases are a match to TRBD2. The J segment lost 2 bases and the V segment lost 9 bases, leaving 3 bases of the junction unmatched. The CDR3 sequence is 12 residues long. Germline V CDR1 and CDR2: SNHLY, FYNNEI. CDR3 DNA sequence: TGTGCCAGTCCTAGCGGACAAGAGACCCAGTACTTC. Protein product: CASPSGQETQYF. The variable domain in full, completed from reference TRBV2 and TRBJ2-5, reads EPEVTQTPSHQVTQMGQEVILRCVPISNHLYFYWYRQILGQKVEFLVSFYNNEISEKSEIFDDQFSVERPDGSNFTLKIRSTKLEDSAMYFCASPSGQETQYFGPGTRLLVL.

The rearrangement links TRBV3-1 (or the pseudogene TRBV3-2) to TRBJ1-2, with a weak D call TRBD1 (5 bases). This CDR3 spans 14 amino acids. Germline V lookup: CDR1 LGHDT, CDR2 YNNKEL (reference sequence). Trimming pared 0 bases from V and 5 bases from J, leaving 10 bases between. For the CDR3, the DNA is TGTGCCAGCAGCCAAGAGGGGACGGTTTATGGCTACACCTTC. Protein: CASSQEGTVYGYTF.

The table lists this clone with a few counts. The chain employs TRBV7-9 and TRBJ1-6, with TRBD1 as a possible D gene (6 bases). The CDR3 extends over 14 amino acids. Germline values: CDR1 SEHNR, CDR2 FQNEAQ (reference sequence). V shed 0 bases and J shed 9 bases, with 9 bases lying between them. The CDR3 is CASSLAGGGSPLHF. The CDR3, as DNA: TGTGCCAGCAGCTTAGCAGGGGGTGGTTCACCCCTCCACTTT.

The V and J genes are TRBV3-1 (or the pseudogene TRBV3-2) and TRBJ2-7, with D possibly being TRBD1 (6 bases). This CDR3 is 14 amino acids long. Trimming took off 1 base at V and 5 bases at J, with 12 bases between the two ends. The germline V gene has CDR1 LGHDT and CDR2 YNNKEL (reference sequence). CDR3 nucleotide sequence: TGTGCCAGCAGCCAAGTAATAGGGGGTGACGAGCAGTACTTC. Its translation: CASSQVIGGDEQYF.

V and J are TRBV3-1 (or the pseudogene TRBV3-2) and TRBJ1-2; 7 bases match TRBD1. With 1 base clipped from V and 8 bases from J, the junction kept 10 bases outside the gene matches. Per germline, CDR1 LGHDT and CDR2 YNNKEL (reference sequence). This CDR3 is built from 15 residues. The DNA of the CDR3 is TGTGCCAGCAGCCAAGTCGGCCAGGGGGGTGAGGGCTACACCTTC. Translating it yields CASSQVGQGGEGYTF.

This clone has just a few counts. The CDR3 DNA reads as TGTGCCAGTAGTATACTCTTTAGATCTCCGAGCACTGAAGCTTTCTTT. It yields the protein CASSILFRSPSTEAFF. The chain links TRBV19 to TRBJ1-1; the D is unclear. The CDR3 runs 16 residues. In germline, CDR1 is LNHDA, CDR2 SQIVND (reference sequence). Trimming pared 2 bases from V and 4 bases from J, leaving 17 bases between.

This clone has just one count. The chain uses TRBV12-3 or TRBV12-4 and TRBJ2-7; a weak D match, TRBD1 (5 bases). Between the trimmed V and J ends, which lost 5 bases and 3 bases, there was a span of 8 bases. The CDR3 is 12 residues long. The CDR3 loop reads CASSTDSYEQYF. For the CDR3, the DNA is TGTGCCAGCAGTACCGACAGCTACGAGCAGTACTTC.

V is TRBV5-6 and J is TRBJ2-5, with TRBD2 matching over 7 bases. The CDR3 runs 13 residues. Germline V gene lookup returns CDR1 SGHDT and CDR2 YYEEEE. The V gene end was trimmed by 5 bases and the J gene end by 5 bases; junction bases not matched to a gene: 6. The CDR3 reads CASSYTAGETQYF. The CDR3 DNA reads TGTGCCAGCAGTTACACAGCGGGGGAGACCCAGTACTTC.

The gene calls are TRBV7-2 and TRBJ2-2, with a tentative D call TRBD2 (6 bases). Germline V gene lookup returns CDR1 SGHTA and CDR2 FQGNSA. The CDR3 runs to 15 residues. V was shortened by 1 base and J by 6 bases, with 12 bases between the two germline ends. CDR3 in DNA: TGTGCCAGCAGCTTAGAGGGCCCGGGGGCCGGGGAGCTGTTTTTT. This translates into CASSLEGPGAGELFF.

V is TRBV3-1 (or the pseudogene TRBV3-2) and J is TRBJ2-1; D call uncertain. Germline V gene data show CDR1 as LGHDT and CDR2 as YNNKEL (reference sequence). CDR3 length: 16 amino acids. V lost 0 bases, J lost 1 base, and 10 bases lay in between. The CDR3 region has the DNA TGTGCCAGCAGCCAAGATTTTCCGCCATCCTACAATGAGCAGTTCTTC. It translates to CASSQDFPPSYNEQFF.

This clone was seen once. This chain uses TRBV4-1 with TRBJ1-6, with 8 positions matching TRBD1. The J segment lost 6 bases and the V segment lost 8 bases, leaving 3 bases of the junction unmatched. This CDR3 has 13 residues. CDR1 and CDR2 (germline): MGHRA, YSYEKL. The CDR3 here is CASEDRGNSPLHF. In nucleotides, the CDR3 is TGCGCCAGCGAAGACAGGGGTAATTCACCCCTCCACTTT.

This clone was seen once. The chain couples TRBV4-2 to TRBJ1-2, with 7 bases aligning to TRBD1. Germline assignment: CDR1 LGHNA and CDR2 YNFKEQ. The CDR3 length is 16 residues. V shed 6 bases, J shed 1 base, and the junction held 11 bases outside the gene matches. This CDR3 reads CASSYTGTAFNYGYTF. DNA for the CDR3: TGTGCCAGCAGTTATACCGGGACAGCGTTTAACTATGGCTACACCTTC.

The chain combines TRBV7-2 with TRBJ2-5; 10 bases are a match to TRBD1. Germline V lookup: CDR1 SGHTA, CDR2 FQGNSA. The length of the CDR3 is 16 residues. With V trimmed by 3 bases and J by 2 bases, 6 bases remained unmatched. The CDR3 spells CASSLAGTGAQETQYF. CDR3 nucleotides: TGTGCCAGCAGCTTGGCTGGGACAGGGGCGCAAGAGACCCAGTACTTC.

The rearrangement uses TRBV4-1 and TRBJ1-2, with D perhaps TRBD1 (5 bases). The CDR3 sequence is 19 residues long. Trimming pared 0 bases from V and 4 bases from J, leaving 24 bases between. Germline assignment: CDR1 MGHRA and CDR2 YSYEKL. The CDR3 DNA sequence: TGCGCCAGCAGCCAAGATCCGGGCAGGGCGAACTTCAAGACCTATGGCTACACCTTC. This encodes CASSQDPGRANFKTYGYTF.

This clone was seen a few times. The chain links TRBV28 to TRBJ1-2, with 9 positions matching TRBD1. Per the germline V gene, CDR1 is MDHEN and CDR2 is SYDVKM. V was clipped by 5 bases and J by 5 bases; unmatched bases: 12. This CDR3 has 16 amino acids. The CDR3 region is CASSTPGTGLVYGYTF. CDR3 in DNA: TGTGCCAGCAGTACCCCCGGGACAGGGTTGGTGTATGGCTACACCTTC.

The V call is TRBV6-1, the J call TRBJ2-7; no definite D call. Germline V gene lookup returns CDR1 MNHNS and CDR2 SASEGT. Trimming shortened V by 2 bases and J by 0 bases, and 8 bases separated the two germline ends. The CDR3 is 14 residues long. CDR3 nucleotides: TGTGCCAGCAGTGAAAGTTGGGCCTCCTACGAGCAGTACTTC. This gives the protein CASSESWASYEQYF.

The V and J genes are TRBV4-1 and TRBJ2-7; the D call may be TRBD1 or TRBD2 (6 bases each). Trimming removed 0 bases at V and 2 bases at J, with 11 bases between. There are 15 residues in the CDR3. Germline CDR1 and CDR2: MGHRA and YSYEKL. The CDR3 spells CASSQDEGGPYEQYF. The CDR3 DNA reads TGCGCCAGCAGCCAAGACGAGGGGGGACCCTACGAGCAGTACTTC.

The J gene is TRBJ1-5, the V gene TRBV24-1; D is ambiguous. V lost 7 bases, J lost 6 bases, and 15 bases lay in between. The germline V gene encodes CDR1 KGHDR and CDR2 SFDVKD. The CDR3 sequence is 14 residues long. CDR3 loop: CATRRHLFCQPQHF. DNA for the CDR3: TGTGCCACCAGAAGACATCTATTCTGTCAGCCCCAGCATTTT.

The rearrangement links TRBV5-1 to TRBJ1-6; 7 nucleotides align to TRBD1. This CDR3 comprises 16 residues. The V gene end was trimmed by 5 bases and the J gene end by 5 bases; junction bases not matched to a gene: 10. The germline V gene encodes CDR1 SGHRS and CDR2 YFSETQ. The CDR3 DNA sequence: TGCGCCAGCAGGGCGATAGGGGGCGCAGATAATTCACCCCTCCACTTT. Amino acids: CASRAIGGADNSPLHF.